This TCR beta chain was found in a study of shared clonotypes between healthy human individuals. Samples left unsorted employed about 100 million PBMCs for genomic DNA. From germline, CDR1 is MGHRA and CDR2 YSYEKL. Trimming removed 1 base from V and 2 bases from J; junction bases left unmatched: 4. The CDR3 consists of 16 residues. It was at deep level that the assay was run. The authors split each subset's genomic DNA evenly across several immunoSEQ plates. Bulk PBMC genomic DNA spanned ten immunoSEQ deep plates. TCRdb keeps only in-frame clones here, not all; method: immunoSEQ multiplex PCR. The sample yields about 510,000 clones, around 74% seen once.

The TCR was taken from a middle-aged woman in good health. Some clones in this sample may be carry-over from other donors' samples. The chain carries TRBV4-1 and TRBJ2-3, with 9 bases matching TRBD2. Sequenced material: PBMCs. The CDR3 DNA is TGCGCCAGCAGCCAAGTGGGCGGGAGGGCCACAGATACGCAGTATTTT. Its translation: CASSQVGGRATDTQYF.